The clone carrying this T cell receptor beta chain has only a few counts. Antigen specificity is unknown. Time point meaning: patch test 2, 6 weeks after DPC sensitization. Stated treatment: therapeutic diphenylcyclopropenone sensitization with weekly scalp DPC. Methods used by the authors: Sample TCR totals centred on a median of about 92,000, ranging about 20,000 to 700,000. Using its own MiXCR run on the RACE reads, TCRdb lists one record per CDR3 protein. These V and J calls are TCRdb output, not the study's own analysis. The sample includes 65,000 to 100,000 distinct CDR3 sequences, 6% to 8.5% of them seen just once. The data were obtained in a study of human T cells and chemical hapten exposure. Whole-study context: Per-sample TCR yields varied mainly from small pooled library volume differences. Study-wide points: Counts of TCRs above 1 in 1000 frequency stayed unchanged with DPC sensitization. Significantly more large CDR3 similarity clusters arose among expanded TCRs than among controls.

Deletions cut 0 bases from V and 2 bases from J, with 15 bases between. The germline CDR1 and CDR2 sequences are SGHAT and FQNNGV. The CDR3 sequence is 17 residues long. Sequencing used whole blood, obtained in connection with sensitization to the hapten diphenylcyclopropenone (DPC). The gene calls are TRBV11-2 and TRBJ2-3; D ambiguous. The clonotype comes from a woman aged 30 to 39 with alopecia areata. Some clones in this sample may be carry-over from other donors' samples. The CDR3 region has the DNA TGTGCCAGCAGCTTAGATCACAGTGGGCTCGTCACAGATACGCAGTATTTT. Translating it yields CASSLDHSGLVTDTQYF.